This TCR beta chain was identified in a study of T cells in Graves' hyperthyroidism and ophthalmopathy. This CDR3 is built from 17 residues. CDR1 is LGHDT and CDR2 is YNNKEL in the germline V gene (reference sequence). V lost 1 base to trimming and J lost 5 bases, with 20 bases between them. Amplification yielded TCR beta CDR3 regions, with RNA transcripts as the source. A first-round RT-PCR of the TCR CDR3 used the HTBI primer set. TCRdb re-derived calls from the multiplex PCR reads in MiXCR, one entry per CDR3 protein. The sample has more than 600,000 distinct CDR3 sequences, around 17% seen once. Hyperthyroidism patients were newly diagnosed, had disease duration under 2 months, and were aged 18 to 65 years. Uncontrolled infection, other autoimmune disease, pregnancy or lactation barred patients from enrollment.

The sequenced sample was blood. This receptor was taken from a man younger than 30 with Graves' hyperthyroidism. The chain combines TRBV3-1 with TRBJ1-1, with D perhaps TRBD1 (5 bases). The CDR3 sequence is CASSQVASWTRGTEAFF. CDR3 coding DNA: TGTGCCAGCAGCCAAGTCGCCTCCTGGACAAGAGGGACTGAAGCTTTCTTT.